One sample yielded the 26 T cell receptor beta chains listed below, sequenced in a study of blood T cells in healthy people across ages. A J-beta primer mix and a sample-barcoded 5' primer were used in a second PCR of about 7 to 12 cycles. MiXCR was run by TCRdb on the 5' RACE reads, yielding one entry per CDR3 protein. The repertoire holds 380,000 or so distinct CDR3 sequences, with about half as singletons. The sequenced material came from blood. Receptors originate from a man between 60 and 75 years old in good health.

The V call is TRBV28, the J call TRBJ2-5; D gene uncertain. The V gene's germline CDR1 is MDHEN and CDR2 SYDVKM. V gave up 5 bases and J gave up 11 bases, with 15 bases separating them. The CDR3 has 12 residues. CDR3: CASSGPTLEQYF. For the CDR3, the DNA is TGTGCCAGCAGTGGCCCCACCCTAGAGCAGTACTTC. The full variable domain, completed using reference TRBV28 and TRBJ2-5, is DVKVTQSSRYLVKRTGEKVFLECVQDMDHENMFWYRQDPGLGLRLIYFSYDVKMKEKGDIPEGYSVSREKKERFSLILESASTNQTSMYLCASSGPTLEQYFGPGTRLLVL.

The V call is TRBV21-1, the J call TRBJ1-2; the D call of TRBD1 is as the table states it, not checked on the DNA. TRBV21-1 is described as a pseudogene. The CDR3 contains 15 residues. The CDR3 DNA reads TGTGCCAGCAGCAAAGGGCGGCAGGGGTTGGGTAGCTACACCTTC. Protein: CASSKGRQGLGSYTF.

The chain couples TRBV20-1 to TRBJ2-1, with 13 bases matching TRBD2. The CDR3 runs to 15 residues. After removal of 6 bases from V and 13 bases from J, the junction contained 15 bases not matched to a gene. Germline loops: CDR1 DFQATT, CDR2 SNEGSKA (reference sequence). The CDR3, as DNA: TGCAGTGCAGTCACTAGCGGGAGGGAAGAAGAGACCCAGTTCTTC. As protein: CSAVTSGREEETQFF.

A few counts support this clonotype. This chain connects TRBV5-1 to TRBJ2-7; 9 nucleotides align to TRBD1. The ends lost 0 bases at V and 4 bases at J; junction bases unmatched: 5. CDR3 length: 15 residues. Germline-derived CDR1 and CDR2 are SGHRS and YFSETQ. The CDR3 DNA follows: TGCGCCAGCAGCTTGGCGGCGGACAGGGGTTACGAGCAGTACTTC. Its protein product is CASSLAADRGYEQYF.

This clonotype has a handful of counts. This sequence joins TRBV15 and TRBJ2-7; weak D call: TRBD2 (5 bases). The DNA end lines up better with TRBJ2-5; the J call may be wrong. CDR1 is LNHNV, CDR2 YYDKDF, per germline (reference sequence). The CDR3 has 15 amino acids. DNA for the CDR3: TGTGCCACCAGCGCCCGGCTAGGAGGACAAGAGACCCAGTACTTC. This sequence encodes CATSARLGGQETQYF.

This clonotype appeared many times. This sequence joins TRBV12-3 or TRBV12-4 and TRBJ2-3; the match to TRBD2 covers 7 bases. Trimming cost V 6 bases and J 8 bases; bases outside gene matches: 14. CDR3 length equals 15 residues. CDR3 residues: CASRPGASGGGTQYF. The CDR3 nucleotides are TGTGCCAGCAGGCCTGGGGCTAGCGGTGGGGGTACGCAGTATTTT.

This clonotype was picked up many times. The chain uses TRBV7-2 and TRBJ1-4, with 8 bases identical to TRBD1. The germline gives CDR1 SGHTA, CDR2 FQGNSA. This CDR3 comprises 13 residues. J was trimmed by 8 bases and V by 5 bases; bases with no gene match: 4. The CDR3 nucleotides are TGTGCCAGCAGCCCCCAGGGGGCGGAAAAACTGTTTTTT. It translates to CASSPQGAEKLFF.

This clonotype has just a few counts. The V gene is TRBV28, the J gene TRBJ2-7, with D perhaps matching TRBD2 (6 bases). The CDR3 is 16 residues long. The V end was cut by 6 bases, the J end by 3 bases, with 21 bases between. CDR1 is MDHEN, CDR2 SYDVKM, per germline. The CDR3 loop reads CASSPAAGTVGYEQYF. As DNA, the CDR3 is TGTGCCAGCAGCCCGGCGGCAGGGACTGTAGGCTACGAGCAGTACTTC.

This clonotype has more than one count but fewer than ten. The chain couples TRBV12-3 or TRBV12-4 to TRBJ1-2; D not certain. The CDR3 spans 14 residues. V was trimmed by 2 bases and J by 4 bases, leaving 11 bases between them. The CDR3 coding sequence is TGTGCCAGCAGTTTAAGCTCGGGCTCCTATGGCTACACCTTC. Translation gives CASSLSSGSYGYTF.

This clonotype came up once. J is TRBJ2-6 and V is TRBV5-4; no definite D call. Trimming took 1 base from V and 2 from J, leaving 10 bases between them. The germline gives CDR1 SGHNT, CDR2 YYREEE (reference sequence). This CDR3 has 16 residues. Here the CDR3 reads CASSLWSRAGANVLTF. CDR3 coding DNA: TGTGCCAGCAGCTTGTGGTCACGGGCTGGGGCCAACGTCCTGACTTTC.

This clonotype was recorded once. This sequence joins TRBV3-1 and TRBJ2-7; no clear D. Trimming removed 5 bases at V and 2 bases at J, with 16 bases between. Per germline, CDR1 LGHDT and CDR2 YNNKEL (reference sequence). This CDR3 region has 15 residues. CDR3 DNA: TGTGCCAGCAGCTCAGTTGCAGTTTCCCCCTACGAGCAGTACTTC. Translated, it gives CASSSVAVSPYEQYF.

A few counts support this clonotype. The chain is built from TRBV20-1 and TRBJ1-4; possibly TRBD1 for D (5 bases). V dropped 0 bases and J dropped 1 base, with 6 bases sitting between them. The CDR3 is 14 residues long. Germline CDR1 and CDR2: DFQATT and SNEGSKA (reference sequence). DNA of the CDR3: TGCAGTGCTAGAGATCAGGGAACTAATGAAAAACTGTTTTTT. Translation gives CSARDQGTNEKLFF.

The J gene is TRBJ2-1, the V gene TRBV6-5; 11 nucleotides agree with TRBD2. The germline V gene encodes CDR1 MNHEY and CDR2 SVGAGI. This CDR3 is built from 15 residues. Trimming cost V 3 bases and J 8 bases; bases outside gene matches: 6. The DNA for the CDR3 is TGTGCCAGCAGTTATCTAGCGGGAGGCAAGGATGAGCAGTTCTTC. Amino acids: CASSYLAGGKDEQFF.

In nucleotides, the CDR3 is TGTGCCAGCAGTTACGGGGCAAATTCCTACGAGCAGTACTTC. Protein product: CASSYGANSYEQYF. The gene calls are TRBV6-5 and TRBJ2-7; tentative D call: TRBD1 (5 bases). V was clipped by 2 bases and J by 1 base, with 9 bases between them. CDR1 is MNHEY and CDR2 is SVGAGI in the germline V gene. This CDR3 is 14 amino acids long.

V usage is TRBV28 and J usage is TRBJ2-3; D might be TRBD2 (7 bases). Trimming took off 4 bases at V and 4 bases at J, with 15 bases between the two ends. From germline, CDR1 is MDHEN and CDR2 SYDVKM. CDR3 length: 15 amino acids. This CDR3 is CASSSLGGRADTQYF. Here the CDR3 DNA reads TGTGCCAGCAGTTCCCTGGGGGGGCGGGCAGATACGCAGTATTTT. The full variable domain, rest sourced from reference TRBV28 and TRBJ2-3, is DVKVTQSSRYLVKRTGEKVFLECVQDMDHENMFWYRQDPGLGLRLIYFSYDVKMKEKGDIPEGYSVSREKKERFSLILESASTNQTSMYLCASSSLGGRADTQYFGPGTRLTVL.

The genes are TRBV15 and TRBJ2-7; perhaps D is TRBD1 or TRBD2 (5 bases each). The J call may be mistaken, given a closer DNA end match to TRBJ2-5. This CDR3 region has 14 residues. Germline loops: CDR1 LNHNV, CDR2 YYDKDF (reference sequence). CDR3 in amino acids: CATSRGIREETQYF. CDR3 in DNA: TGTGCCACCAGCAGAGGGATCAGGGAGGAGACCCAGTACTTC.

This sequence joins TRBV29-1 and TRBJ1-2; D gene ambiguous. V was shortened by 3 bases and J by 4 bases, with 9 bases between the two germline ends. Germline CDR1 SQVTM, CDR2 ANQGSEA. The CDR3 covers 12 residues. DNA for the CDR3: TGCAGCGTTGAGATGGGCAGCTATGGCTACACCTTC. Amino acid sequence: CSVEMGSYGYTF.

V gene TRBV7-3 combines with J gene TRBJ2-2, with D perhaps TRBD1 (7 bases). V was cut by 5 bases and J by 2 bases, with 15 bases left in between. From germline, CDR1 is SGHTA and CDR2 FQGTGA. This CDR3 has 16 amino acids. The DNA of the CDR3 is TGTGCCAGCAGCCCAGGGGGGACTCTAAACACCGGGGAGCTGTTTTTT. Its protein is CASSPGGTLNTGELFF.

The table lists this clonotype with a few counts. V is TRBV5-1 and J is TRBJ2-1, with TRBD1 matching over 8 bases. Losses at the gene ends were 7 bases for V and 5 bases for J; bases not matched to a gene: 5. In germline, CDR1 is SGHRS, CDR2 YFSETQ. The CDR3 has 13 residues. CDR3 residues: CASAVTGDNEQFF. The CDR3 coding sequence is TGCGCCAGCGCCGTGACAGGGGACAATGAGCAGTTCTTC.

The chain employs TRBV29-1 and TRBJ2-3; D remains unclear. The V gene's germline CDR1 is SQVTM and CDR2 ANQGSEA. V was cut by 3 bases and J by 0 bases, with 10 bases left in between. CDR3 size: 14 residues. CDR3 sequence reads: CSVESRSSTDTQYF. CDR3 in DNA: TGCAGCGTTGAGTCCAGGTCTAGCACAGATACGCAGTATTTT.

The genes are TRBV10-3 and TRBJ2-7; D unclear. Trimming removed 2 bases at V and 7 bases at J, with 6 bases between. This CDR3 contains 11 residues. Germline values: CDR1 ENHRY, CDR2 SYGVKD. The CDR3 sequence is CAISEMREQYF. The CDR3, as DNA: TGTGCCATCAGTGAGATGCGGGAGCAGTACTTC.

The chain joins TRBV24-1 to TRBJ2-7; tentative D call: TRBD2 (7 bases). V was trimmed by 6 bases and J by 5 bases, leaving 16 bases between them. The CDR3 totals 14 residues. CDR1 KGHDR and CDR2 SFDVKD come from the germline V gene. DNA of the CDR3: TGTGCCACCAGTCGCGGGGGCTGGACAGACGAGCAGTACTTC. It yields the protein CATSRGGWTDEQYF.

In its sample, this clonotype was seen a few times. V gene TRBV11-2 combines with J gene TRBJ2-1; D remains unclear. The germline V and J ends were trimmed by 6 bases and 4 bases, with 13 bases remaining between them. CDR1 SGHAT and CDR2 FQNNGV come from the germline V gene. There are 14 residues in the CDR3. The CDR3 reads CASSPGYEYNEQFF. The CDR3 DNA reads as TGTGCCAGCAGTCCCGGGTATGAGTACAATGAGCAGTTCTTC. The whole variable domain, remainder taken from reference TRBV11-2 and TRBJ2-1, is EAGVAQSPRYKIIEKRQSVAFWCNPISGHATLYWYQQILGQGPKLLIQFQNNGVVDDSQLPKDRFSAERLKGVDSTLKIQPAKLEDSAVYLCASSPGYEYNEQFFGPGTRLTVL.

The chain employs TRBV4-2 and TRBJ1-1, with D maybe TRBD1 (6 bases). Trimming removed 1 base from V and 5 bases from J, with 11 bases in between. The CDR3 sequence is 14 residues long. Germline V gives CDR1 LGHNA, CDR2 YNFKEQ. The CDR3 spells CASSQVRGETEAFF. The CDR3 region has the DNA TGTGCCAGCAGCCAAGTTAGGGGGGAAACTGAAGCTTTCTTT.

The sample holds many counts of this clonotype. The CDR3 region is CSARGLLAGINEQFF. Here the CDR3 DNA reads TGCAGTGCTAGAGGACTCCTAGCGGGAATAAATGAGCAGTTCTTC. J is TRBJ2-1 and V is TRBV20-1; 9 nucleotides agree with TRBD2. This CDR3 has 15 residues. With V trimmed by 1 base and J by 7 bases, 8 bases remained unmatched. Germline V lookup: CDR1 DFQATT, CDR2 SNEGSKA (reference sequence).

The chain carries TRBV5-1 and TRBJ2-7; D call uncertain. Trimming removed 4 bases from V and 5 bases from J, with 10 bases in between. The germline V gene encodes CDR1 SGHRS and CDR2 YFSETQ. This CDR3 contains 12 residues. The CDR3 region is CASSPEGHEQYF. CDR3 sequence (DNA): TGCGCCAGCAGCCCGGAAGGGCACGAGCAGTACTTC.